The source of this T cell receptor beta chain is a study of cytomegalovirus exposure and HLA in healthy donors (dated by TCRdb to 2016 to 2017). General notes on the study: In an earlier analysis of about 560 of the donors, 250 to 350 Gb of sequence data and 100 million or so unique TCR beta sequences from approximately 180 million T cells were reported. About 300 gigabases of sequencing data and tens of millions of unique TCR sequences were included in an early release covering roughly 700 HLA-typed donors. Of the roughly 390 genotyped donors, more than 75% were placed in the genetic ancestry cluster associated with self-reported Caucasian donors. The study aimed to test whether cataloging public T cell receptors could reveal signatures of past pathogen exposure. The study used immunosequencing to profile the T cell repertoires of approximately 650 subjects and linked those repertoires to cytomegalovirus serostatus. Along with the roughly 710-subject first cohort, a separate validation cohort of 120 different subjects was used. The study combined high-throughput TCR immunosequencing, statistical association of individual TCRs with disease status, and machine learning to predict cytomegalovirus infection status. A later analysis re-analyzed previously published TCR beta repertoires from several hundred donors and added high-resolution HLA genotyping to study TCR occurrence patterns. Rather than using new phenotypic data, the later analysis identified candidate immune exposures from TCR beta sequences and from how often those sequences occurred across donors. To decide whether each TCR beta V gene segment behaved as functional or pseudogenic, an earlier analysis of fewer than 750 of the donors relied on high-throughput TCR beta sequencing. Alongside the repertoire data, information on donor age, sex, ethnicity and CMV serostatus was compiled. Genome-wide SNP genotypes for about 60% of the 666 donors were used in a later genetic analysis, which treated that subset as a discovery cohort. Every repertoire in the discovery cohort had been generated on one and the same sequencing platform. Both class I and class II loci were covered by HLA typing, at four-digit resolution. Typing coverage differed by locus: A, B, C, DRB1 and DQB1 were typed in about 629-640 donors, DQA1 in about 510, DPA1 in 606, and DPB1 in just under 490. Several DR-DQ haplotypes were treated as single units for association and clustering because of strong linkage in the cohort. On average, around 240,000 unique TCR beta nucleotide sequences were sequenced per donor among more than 350 genotyped donors of the cohort, with roughly 18% of those sequences being non-productive.

With respect to this clone: The clone's antigen remains unknown. Within one base of it there is no much larger clone, and no base qualities were kept.

The library came from the immunoSEQ multiplex PCR assay. For the multiplex PCR, a mixture combining 60 forward primers for TCR Vbeta segments and 13 reverse primers for TCR Jbeta segments was used. The CDR3 region of rearranged TCR beta genes was amplified from genomic DNA with a multiplex PCR assay. On the Illumina HiSeq System, the amplified TCR beta libraries were sequenced as 87-base-pair reads. Regarding the original processing steps: Across the 700 or so repertoires, a later analysis counted 60 million to 90 million unique TCR beta chains, 8.5 million to 12 million of which were shared by at least two donors. Raw reads were error-corrected and collapsed into unique sequences by a nearest-neighbor algorithm in which closely related sequences were merged to remove PCR and sequencing errors. To assign V, D and J gene segments, CDR3 sequences were aligned to IMGT reference sequences. For a sequence to be retained, at least a six-nucleotide match to both a V gene segment and a J gene segment was required. A rearrangement counted as productive if the CDR3 had no stop codons and remained in frame with V and J, and every other rearrangement counted as non-productive. CDR3 was defined by IMGT convention, running from the second conserved V-encoded cysteine to the conserved J-encoded phenylalanine. Sequences without an unambiguous match to a single V gene segment were excluded from the earlier analysis of approximately 600 of the donors. In an earlier analysis of roughly 600 of the donors, a V segment was called functional when productive rearrangements were above 56.7%, and segregating when the standard deviation between donors exceeded 5%. A statistical classification framework was built for diagnosing cytomegalovirus status from the catalog of TCR beta chain sequences. In a later analysis, V and J genes were assigned by comparing TCR nucleotide sequences against IMGT/GENE-DB human TR gene sequences. A later analysis assigned CDR3 sequences and most-parsimonious VDJ recombination scenarios with the TCRdist pipeline. In a later analysis, each TCR beta chain was defined by its CDR3 amino acid sequence together with its V-gene family, and reads lacking a unique V-gene family were excluded. As a way to deal with suspected cross-contamination and a sequencing artifact, a later analysis dropped 450 to 600 nucleotide sequences that were highly shared and had low generation probability. A later analysis calculated a clonal expansion index for each public chain from normalized within-repertoire ranks of inferred template counts. In a later analysis, generation probabilities were computed with a VDJ recombination model fitted to out-of-frame rearrangements, and the resulting probabilities were checked against IGoR. In a later analysis, TCR-TCR, TCR-HLA and TCR-CMV co-occurrence was scored with hypergeometric tests, and a repertoire-size bias correction was applied to TCR pairs. In a later analysis, false discovery rates were estimated by permuting HLA or CMV assignments 20 times. In a later analysis, co-occurring TCRs were grouped with DBSCAN, and TCRdist sequence similarity was added when clustering was performed within HLA-allele-positive subsets. Repertoires with fewer than 30,000 or more than 120,000 public chains, plus five repertoires with anomalous nucleotide sharing, were excluded from co-occurrence clustering. This is the immuneACCESS table as TCRdb keeps it, with only in-frame sequences that have V and J called. A part of the clones is gone; compared with another copy, unresolved V genes explain less than half, and the rest is unexplained. V, J and clone size derive from that table, while D and trimming were established from the DNA sequence. The sample yields about 150,000 clones; over 75% were counted once. 1.5% to 2% of the sample is taken by the ten largest.

In total, 630 or so healthy bone marrow donors made up the cohort. At the time of sampling, every cohort member was nominally healthy, though immune exposures that went unrecorded were likely present. The donor tested CMV seronegative, placing the donor among the 300 to 400 seronegative members of the cohort. A peripheral blood sample was provided by each donor, and peripheral blood mononuclear cells were used for TCR beta sequencing. Genomic DNA was extracted from the blood cell samples with the Qiagen DNeasy Blood Extraction Kit. On the study overall, not on this receptor specifically: At a false discovery rate of 0.05, a later analysis linked approximately 18,000 TCR beta sequences to specific HLA alleles. Roughly uniform sequencing depth across donors was assumed in presence/absence analyses, although this assumption may not hold. A further reported finding was that TCR beta sequences accurately predicted the HLA-A and HLA-B alleles for most subjects in the first cohort. In a later analysis, most CMV-associated TCR beta chains were found to appear HLA-restricted, with HLA associations seemingly driven largely by CMV exposure. Most TCR sequences were seen in very few donors, while some public TCRs were found in many individuals. An association between a missense DCLRE1C variant and V-gene and J-gene trimming of TCR beta chains was found in a later genetic analysis and replicated in an independent cohort. Cytomegalovirus status was reported to be diagnosed by the classifier with high specificity and sensitivity in both the original and validation cohorts. In this cohort, only TCR beta chains were sequenced, and detectable features were limited by the absence of alpha or paired-chain data. The authors suggested that the approach could potentially be extended to other disease states and immunological phenotypes. Linkage disequilibrium might explain the correlated functional status among segregating V segments, but an unknown experimental factor could not be excluded. According to a later analysis, parvovirus B19, influenza, CMV and Epstein-Barr virus appeared linked to several top co-occurrence clusters. A cluster of highly shared sequence variants was judged likely to be a technical artifact of the sequencing pipeline. Because the 87-base-pair reads could not distinguish some IMGT-functional V segments, including TRBV6-2 and TRBV6-3, those segments were excluded. When HLA alleles, especially DR and DQ, strongly co-occurred, TCR associations were difficult to assign to individual alleles. Broadly in line with IMGT annotations, most TCR beta V segments showed up in productive rearrangements about 87% or about 30% of the time in an earlier analysis of several hundred of the donors. For the cohort, immune exposure information was limited to CMV serostatus. In a later analysis, TCR association rates were found to vary across HLA loci, with the most associated TCRs seen for DRB1 alleles and the fewest for HLA-C alleles. Compared with the roughly 600-donor mean, donors in an Asian-associated ancestry cluster had fewer N-insertions in productive TCRs, according to a later genetic analysis. Because counts were too low, more than 15 rarely observed V segments, including chromosome 9 orphons, were left out of the earlier analysis of roughly 600 of the donors. In vitro tests confirmed that a few of the cytomegalovirus-associated TCR beta chains recognize cytomegalovirus antigens. In a later analysis, HLA-associated TCR beta chains were found to be more clonally expanded and to have lower generation probabilities than equally common non-associated chains. In the study, some 160 TCR beta chains were listed as associated with cytomegalovirus. HLA typing was unavailable for some donors at each locus, so association tests used only the typed subset.

V and J are trimmed by 7 bases and 9 bases, and the gene matches miss 12 bases of the junction. CDR1 MNHEY and CDR2 SVGAGI were looked up in the germline V gene. The CDR3 runs 14 amino acids, cysteine and phenylalanine included. Only the CDR3 part of the read is kept: 42 bases, read in frame from the first base. Specimen: PBMCs. The source of this sequence is a woman aged 25 to 39 in good health and CMV-seronegative. The sequence is built from TRBV6-5 and TRBJ1-2, and 9 junction bases match TRBD1. The CDR3 region: CASKPLRDRVRYTF. The nucleotide sequence is given as TGTGCCAGCAAACCTCTGAGGGACAGGGTTCGCTACACCTTC.